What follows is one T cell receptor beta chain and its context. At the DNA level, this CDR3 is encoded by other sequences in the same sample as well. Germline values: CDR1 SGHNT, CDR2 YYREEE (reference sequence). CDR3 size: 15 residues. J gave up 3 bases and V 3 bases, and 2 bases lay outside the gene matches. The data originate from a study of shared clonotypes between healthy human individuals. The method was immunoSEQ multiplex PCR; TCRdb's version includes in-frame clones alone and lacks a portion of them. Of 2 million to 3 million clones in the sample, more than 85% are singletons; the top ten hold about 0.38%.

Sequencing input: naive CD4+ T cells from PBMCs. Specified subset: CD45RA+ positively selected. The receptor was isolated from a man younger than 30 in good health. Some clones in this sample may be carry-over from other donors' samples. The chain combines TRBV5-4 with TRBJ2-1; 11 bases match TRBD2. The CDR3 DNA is TGTGCCAGCAGCTCCGGGACTAGCGGCTACAATGAGCAGTTCTTC. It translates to CASSSGTSGYNEQFF.